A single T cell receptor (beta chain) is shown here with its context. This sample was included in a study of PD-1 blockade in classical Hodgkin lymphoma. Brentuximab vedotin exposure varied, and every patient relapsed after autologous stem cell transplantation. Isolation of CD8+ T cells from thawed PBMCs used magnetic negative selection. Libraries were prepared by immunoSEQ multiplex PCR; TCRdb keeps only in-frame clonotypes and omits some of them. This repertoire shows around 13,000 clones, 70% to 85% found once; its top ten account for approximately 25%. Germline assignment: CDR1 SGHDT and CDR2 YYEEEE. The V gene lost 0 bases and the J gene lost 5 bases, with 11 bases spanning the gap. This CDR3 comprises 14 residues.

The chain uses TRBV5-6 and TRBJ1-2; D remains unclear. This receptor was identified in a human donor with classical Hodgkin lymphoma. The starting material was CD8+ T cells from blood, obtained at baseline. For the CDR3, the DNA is TGTGCCAGCAGCTTGGTCCCAGTGCCTTATGGCTACACCTTC. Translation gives CASSLVPVPYGYTF.